A selection of T cell receptor beta chains follows, all from one sample in a study of T cell responses to AZD1222 COVID-19 vaccine. Here immunoSEQ multiplex PCR was the method, and the copy in TCRdb shows in-frame clones only, minus some. The table has some 150,000 clones, around 86% seen once. The specimen comprised peripheral blood, sampled on day 0 of MenACWY control vaccination. These receptors were obtained from an adult in good health. Each CDR3 is given with its conserved first and last residue. D genes are given only for firm matches. Rows give clone size only sometimes, using once, few, many, or a class for an expanded clone.

V gene: TRBV12-3/TRBV12-4
J gene: TRBJ1-6
D gene: NA
clone size: NA
CDR3 DNA: TGTGCCAGTAAATCTTACAGGGATTCACCCCTCCACTTT
CDR3 protein: CASKSYRDSPLHF

V gene: TRBV4-2
J gene: TRBJ2-5
D gene: NA
clone size: NA
CDR3 DNA: TGTGCCAGCAGCCAAGATAAACTTCGAGAGACCCAGTACTTC
CDR3 protein: CASSQDKLRETQYF

V gene: TRBV30
J gene: TRBJ1-2
D gene: NA
clone size: NA
CDR3 DNA: TGTGCCTGGAGTGTAGAGGGGCAGACTGTCTATGGCTACACCTTC
CDR3 protein: CAWSVEGQTVYGYTF

V gene: TRBV13
J gene: TRBJ2-5
D gene: TRBD1
clone size: NA
CDR3 DNA: TGTGCCAGCAGCTTAGGCCCGCCGGGACAGCGACACCAGTACTTC
CDR3 protein: CASSLGPPGQRHQYF

V gene: TRBV3-1/TRBV3-2
J gene: TRBJ2-1
D gene: TRBD2
clone size: NA
CDR3 DNA: TGTGCCAGCAGCCAGAGAGGAAGTCCGGGAGGAGGGGTTGAGCAGTTCTTC
CDR3 protein: CASSQRGSPGGGVEQFF

V gene: TRBV3-1/TRBV3-2
J gene: TRBJ2-1
D gene: NA
clone size: NA
CDR3 DNA: TGTGCCAGCAGCCAAGAAGCGGCGGGGTACAATGAGCAGTTCTTC
CDR3 protein: CASSQEAAGYNEQFF

V gene: TRBV7-6
J gene: TRBJ2-4
D gene: NA
clone size: NA
CDR3 DNA: TGTGCCAGCAGCCAGTACCCCCCGTCGCTAGCCAAAAACATTCAGTACTTC
CDR3 protein: CASSQYPPSLAKNIQYF

V gene: TRBV11-2
J gene: TRBJ1-3
D gene: TRBD1
clone size: NA
CDR3 DNA: TGTGCCAGCAGCTTGGCACAGGGGCACACCATATATTTT
CDR3 protein: CASSLAQGHTIYF

V gene: TRBV18
J gene: TRBJ2-1
D gene: TRBD1
clone size: NA
CDR3 DNA: TGTGCCAGCTCACCACTTGGGACAGGGTTTATCAATGAGCAGTTCTTC
CDR3 protein: CASSPLGTGFINEQFF

V gene: TRBV7-8
J gene: TRBJ1-1
D gene: NA
clone size: NA
CDR3 DNA: TGTGCCAGCAGCTGGGGACGAGACGCTGAAGCTTTCTTT
CDR3 protein: CASSWGRDAEAFF

V gene: TRBV2
J gene: TRBJ2-2
D gene: TRBD1
clone size: NA
CDR3 DNA: TGTGCCAGCAGTTCCGGGACAGGTTTGAATACCGGGGAGCTGTTTTTT
CDR3 protein: CASSSGTGLNTGELFF

V gene: TRBV6-1
J gene: TRBJ2-7
D gene: NA
clone size: few
CDR3 DNA: TGTGCCAGCAGTGAAGGGTCGGATTGGAGGTCCTACGAGCAGTACTTC
CDR3 protein: CASSEGSDWRSYEQYF

V gene: TRBV6-5
J gene: TRBJ2-1
D gene: TRBD2
clone size: once
CDR3 DNA: TGTGCCACCCACCTGGGGGGGATAAACAATGAGCAGTTCTTC
CDR3 protein: CATHLGGINNEQFF

V gene: TRBV5-5
J gene: TRBJ1-4
D gene: NA
clone size: NA
CDR3 DNA: TGTGCCAGCAGCGATAGGACATCCCCCAATGAAAAACTGTTTTTT
CDR3 protein: CASSDRTSPNEKLFF

V gene: TRBV12-3/TRBV12-4
J gene: TRBJ1-2
D gene: NA
clone size: NA
CDR3 DNA: TGTGCCAGCAGTTTACCAGGGAACTATGGCTACACCTTC
CDR3 protein: CASSLPGNYGYTF

V gene: TRBV21-1
J gene: TRBJ2-5
D gene: NA
clone size: NA
CDR3 DNA: TGTGCCAGCAGCCTCATAGGGGGCTCGTTTGTTGTCGAAGAGACCCAGTACTTC
CDR3 protein: CASSLIGGSFVVEETQYF

V gene: TRBV18
J gene: TRBJ1-6
D gene: NA
clone size: NA
CDR3 DNA: TGTGCCAGCTCACCAACACGCAACAGGGTCCCGGATTCACCCCTCCACTTT
CDR3 protein: CASSPTRNRVPDSPLHF

V gene: TRBV9
J gene: TRBJ1-2
D gene: TRBD1
clone size: NA
CDR3 DNA: TGTGCCAGCAGCAGCCGGGACAGGAGTTACTATGGCTACACCTTC
CDR3 protein: CASSSRDRSYYGYTF

V gene: TRBV27
J gene: TRBJ2-2
D gene: NA
clone size: NA
CDR3 DNA: TGTGCCAGCAGTTTATTGGCGGGGTTCTACACCGGGGAGCTGTTTTTT
CDR3 protein: CASSLLAGFYTGELFF

V gene: TRBV19
J gene: TRBJ1-2
D gene: TRBD1
clone size: NA
CDR3 DNA: TGTGCCAGTAGTATCGGGACAGGGGTATATGGCTACACCTTC
CDR3 protein: CASSIGTGVYGYTF

V gene: TRBV11-3
J gene: TRBJ2-3
D gene: NA
clone size: NA
CDR3 DNA: TGTGCCAGCAGCGAAGGCGGGGGCCGGGATACGCAGTATTTT
CDR3 protein: CASSEGGGRDTQYF

V gene: TRBV5-1
J gene: TRBJ2-1
D gene: TRBD1
clone size: NA
CDR3 DNA: TGCGCCAGCAGCTTGGGGACAGGTTCCTACAATGAGCAGTTCTTC
CDR3 protein: CASSLGTGSYNEQFF

V gene: TRBV9
J gene: TRBJ2-5
D gene: NA
clone size: NA
CDR3 DNA: TGTGCCAGCAGCGCCAGGTACCAAGAGACCCAGTACTTC
CDR3 protein: CASSARYQETQYF

V gene: TRBV5-1
J gene: TRBJ2-5
D gene: NA
clone size: once
CDR3 DNA: TGCGCCAGCAGCTTAGTGTCAGGGAGTCAAGAGACCCAGTACTTC
CDR3 protein: CASSLVSGSQETQYF

V gene: TRBV9
J gene: TRBJ1-1
D gene: NA
clone size: NA
CDR3 DNA: TGTGCCAGCAGCGCCCGACAGTACACTGAAGCTTTCTTT
CDR3 protein: CASSARQYTEAFF

V gene: TRBV11-2
J gene: TRBJ2-5
D gene: NA
clone size: NA
CDR3 DNA: TGTGCCAGCAGCCGAGAGAACGGGGAGACCCAGTACTTC
CDR3 protein: CASSRENGETQYF

V gene: TRBV9
J gene: TRBJ2-5
D gene: NA
clone size: NA
CDR3 DNA: TGTGCCAGCAGCGTAACTCCCGGGGAAGAGACCCAGTACTTC
CDR3 protein: CASSVTPGEETQYF

V gene: TRBV4-1
J gene: TRBJ2-5
D gene: NA
clone size: NA
CDR3 DNA: TGCGCCAGCAGCCCTCAACTAGGCCCCGGGGAGACCCAGTACTTC
CDR3 protein: CASSPQLGPGETQYF

V gene: TRBV19
J gene: TRBJ2-7
D gene: NA
clone size: NA
CDR3 DNA: TGTGCCAGTAGTATCGGCAGGGGGGACGGCGAGCAGTACTTC
CDR3 protein: CASSIGRGDGEQYF